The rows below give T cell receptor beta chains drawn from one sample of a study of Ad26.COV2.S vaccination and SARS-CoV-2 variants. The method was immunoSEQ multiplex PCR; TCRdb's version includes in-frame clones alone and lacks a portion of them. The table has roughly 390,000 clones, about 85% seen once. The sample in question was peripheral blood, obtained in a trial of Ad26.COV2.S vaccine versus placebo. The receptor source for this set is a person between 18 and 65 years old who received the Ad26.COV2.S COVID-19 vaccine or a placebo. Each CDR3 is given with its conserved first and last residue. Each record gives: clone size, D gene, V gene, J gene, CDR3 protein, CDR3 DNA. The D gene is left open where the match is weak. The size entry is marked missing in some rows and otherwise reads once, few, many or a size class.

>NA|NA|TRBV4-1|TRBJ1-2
CASSQDGDYGYTF
TGCGCCAGCAGCCAAGACGGCGACTATGGCTACACCTTC
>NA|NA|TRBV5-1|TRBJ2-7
CASSKRGHPEQYF
TGCGCCAGCAGTAAAAGAGGACATCCCGAGCAGTACTTC
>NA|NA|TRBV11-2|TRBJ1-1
CASSLERRSLGFTEAFF
TGTGCCAGCAGCTTAGAGCGCAGGTCACTGGGGTTCACTGAAGCTTTCTTT
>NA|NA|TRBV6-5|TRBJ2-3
CACVGTSTDTQYF
TGTGCCTGTGTGGGGACTAGCACAGATACGCAGTATTTT
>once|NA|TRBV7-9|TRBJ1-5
CASSKTPEGNQPQHF
TGTGCCAGCAGCAAGACACCGGAGGGCAATCAGCCCCAGCATTTT
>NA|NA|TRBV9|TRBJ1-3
CASSVGLTGNTIYF
TGTGCCAGCAGCGTAGGCCTCACTGGAAACACCATATATTTT
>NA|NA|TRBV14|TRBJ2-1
CASSQDVGSFYNEQFF
TGTGCCAGCAGCCAAGATGTGGGTTCCTTCTACAATGAGCAGTTCTTC
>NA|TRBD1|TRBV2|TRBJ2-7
CASSVGSGGVYEQYF
TGTGCCAGCAGTGTAGGGTCAGGGGGCGTTTACGAGCAGTACTTC
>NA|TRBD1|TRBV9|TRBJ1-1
CASSVEEAGGAFF
TGTGCCAGCAGCGTAGAGGAGGCAGGGGGAGCTTTCTTT
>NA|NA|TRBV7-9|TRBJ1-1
CASSLVTISDPEAFF
TGTGCCAGCAGCTTAGTAACCATATCGGACCCTGAAGCTTTCTTT
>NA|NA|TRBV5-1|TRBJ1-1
CASSPSFTGLMNTEAFF
TGCGCCAGCAGCCCGTCATTTACAGGCCTCATGAACACTGAAGCTTTCTTT
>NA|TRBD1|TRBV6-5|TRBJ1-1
CASSPRTGFNTEAFF
TGTGCCAGCAGTCCCCGGACAGGGTTTAACACTGAAGCTTTCTTT
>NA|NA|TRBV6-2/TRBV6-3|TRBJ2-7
CASSYGGGQAYEQYF
TGTGCCAGCAGTTACGGGGGGGGGCAAGCCTACGAGCAGTACTTC
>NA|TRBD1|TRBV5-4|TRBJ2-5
CASSHMNRDRVGETQYF
TGTGCCAGCAGCCATATGAACCGGGACAGGGTTGGAGAGACCCAGTACTTC
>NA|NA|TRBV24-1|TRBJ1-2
CATSDPGRYYGYTF
TGTGCCACCAGTGACCCGGGGAGGTATTATGGCTACACCTTC
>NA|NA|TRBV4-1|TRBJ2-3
CASSHPSAGARADTQYF
TGCGCCAGCAGCCACCCCTCAGCAGGGGCGAGGGCAGATACGCAGTATTTT
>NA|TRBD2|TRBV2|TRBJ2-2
CASSERGGMTGELFF
TGTGCCAGCAGTGAACGGGGGGGAATGACCGGGGAGCTGTTTTTT
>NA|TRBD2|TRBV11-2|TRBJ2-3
CASSQGAGGSSTDTQYF
TGTGCCAGCAGCCAAGGAGCGGGGGGGAGTAGCACAGATACGCAGTATTTT
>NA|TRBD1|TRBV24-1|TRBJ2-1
CATRDRGNEQFF
TGTGCCACCCGGGACAGGGGAAATGAGCAGTTCTTC
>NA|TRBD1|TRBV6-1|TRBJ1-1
CASSERTGEGTEAFF
TGTGCCAGCAGTGAAAGAACAGGGGAGGGCACTGAAGCTTTCTTT
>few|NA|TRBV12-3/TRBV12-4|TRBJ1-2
CASSWSRGGGYTF
TGTGCCAGCAGTTGGTCCCGGGGGGGAGGCTACACCTTC
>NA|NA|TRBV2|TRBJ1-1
CASSGTGKTEAFF
TGTGCCAGCAGTGGAACAGGGAAGACTGAAGCTTTCTTT
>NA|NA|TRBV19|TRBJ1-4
CASSSGGLNEKLFF
TGTGCCAGTAGTAGTGGCGGTTTAAATGAAAAACTGTTTTTT
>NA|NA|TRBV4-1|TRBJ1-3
CASSQRDPQGSGNTIYF
TGCGCCAGCAGCCAAAGGGATCCACAGGGTTCTGGAAACACCATATATTTT
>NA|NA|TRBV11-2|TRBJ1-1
CASTLNTEAFF
TGTGCCAGTACCTTGAACACTGAAGCTTTCTTT
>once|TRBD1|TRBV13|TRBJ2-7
CASSFRDRGIDEQYF
TGTGCCAGCAGCTTCCGGGACAGGGGAATAGACGAGCAGTACTTC
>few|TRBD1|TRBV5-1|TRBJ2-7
CASSPDRVIYEQYF
TGCGCCAGCAGCCCCGACAGGGTAATCTACGAGCAGTACTTC
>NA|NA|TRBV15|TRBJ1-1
CATSRVEVGLAEAFF
TGTGCCACCAGCAGAGTTGAGGTGGGGTTGGCTGAAGCTTTCTTT
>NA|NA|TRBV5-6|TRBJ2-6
CASSLYTGSGANVLTF
TGTGCCAGCAGCCTATACACCGGCTCTGGGGCCAACGTCCTGACTTTC
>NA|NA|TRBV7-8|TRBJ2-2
CASSSKGLRLKANTGELFF
TGTGCCAGCAGCTCCAAAGGGTTGAGACTTAAAGCGAACACCGGGGAGCTGTTTTTT
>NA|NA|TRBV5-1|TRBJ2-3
CASSLVGTSKSLSTDTQYF
TGCGCCAGCAGCTTAGTAGGAACTAGCAAAAGCCTTAGCACAGATACGCAGTATTTT
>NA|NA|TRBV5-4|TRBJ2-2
CASSREPTNTGELFF
TGTGCCAGCAGCCGAGAGCCTACGAACACCGGGGAGCTGTTTTTT
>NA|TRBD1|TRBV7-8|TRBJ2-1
CASSLQGVIRNEQFF
TGTGCCAGCAGTCTTCAGGGGGTTATTAGGAATGAGCAGTTCTTC
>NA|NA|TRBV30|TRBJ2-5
CAWSYQWRETQYF
TGTGCCTGGAGTTATCAGTGGCGAGAGACCCAGTACTTC
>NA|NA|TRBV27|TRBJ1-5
CASSLSGGGGQPQHF
TGTGCCAGCAGTTTATCGGGGGGGGGAGGTCAGCCCCAGCATTTT
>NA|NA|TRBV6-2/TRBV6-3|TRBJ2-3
CASSLSTDTQYF
TGTGCCAGCAGTTTAAGCACAGATACGCAGTATTTT
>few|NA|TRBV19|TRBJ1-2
CASSIDQRVSGYTF
TGTGCCAGTAGTATAGATCAGAGGGTCAGTGGCTACACCTTC
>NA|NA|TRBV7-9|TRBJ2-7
CASSGWGSYEQYF
TGTGCCAGCAGCGGTTGGGGCTCCTACGAGCAGTACTTC
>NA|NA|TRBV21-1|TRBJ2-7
CASSRTHEQYF
TGTGCCAGCAGCAGGACACACGAGCAGTACTTC
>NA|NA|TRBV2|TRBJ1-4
CASRLGGPANEKLFF
TGTGCCAGCAGGTTAGGTGGCCCGGCTAATGAAAAACTGTTTTTT
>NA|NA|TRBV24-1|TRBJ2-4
CATSVGLAKNIQYF
TGTGCCACCAGTGTAGGTCTAGCCAAAAACATTCAGTACTTC